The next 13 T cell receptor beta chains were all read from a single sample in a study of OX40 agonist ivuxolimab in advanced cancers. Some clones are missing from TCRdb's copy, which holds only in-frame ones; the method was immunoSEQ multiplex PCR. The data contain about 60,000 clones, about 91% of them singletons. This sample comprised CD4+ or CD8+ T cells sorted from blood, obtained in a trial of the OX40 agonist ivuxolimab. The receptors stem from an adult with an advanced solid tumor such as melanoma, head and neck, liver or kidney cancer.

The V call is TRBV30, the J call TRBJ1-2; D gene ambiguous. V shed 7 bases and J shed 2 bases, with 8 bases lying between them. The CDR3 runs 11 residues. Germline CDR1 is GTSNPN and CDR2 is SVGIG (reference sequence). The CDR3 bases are TGTGCCTACCGATTAAACTATGGCTACACCTTC. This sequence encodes CAYRLNYGYTF.

CDR3 nucleotides: TGTGCCAGCAGTCCGCGTGGAGCCTCTGGAAACACCATATATTTT. It codes for CASSPRGASGNTIYF. The chain carries TRBV6-5 and TRBJ1-3; no definite D call. From germline, CDR1 is MNHEY and CDR2 SVGAGI. The V end lost 5 bases, the J end lost 0 bases, and 11 bases lay between the germline ends. The CDR3 covers 15 residues.

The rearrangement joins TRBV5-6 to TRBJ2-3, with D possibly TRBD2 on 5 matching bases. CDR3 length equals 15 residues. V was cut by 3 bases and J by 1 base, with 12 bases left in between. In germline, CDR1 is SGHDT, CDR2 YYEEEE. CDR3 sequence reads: CASSSLGRGTDTQYF. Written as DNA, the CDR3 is TGTGCCAGCAGCTCCCTCGGGCGGGGCACAGATACGCAGTATTTT.

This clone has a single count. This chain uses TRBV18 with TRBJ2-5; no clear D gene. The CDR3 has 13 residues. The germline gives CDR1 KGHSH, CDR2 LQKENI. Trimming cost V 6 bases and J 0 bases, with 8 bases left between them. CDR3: CASSAQHQETQYF. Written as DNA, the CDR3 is TGTGCCAGCTCGGCGCAACACCAAGAGACCCAGTACTTC. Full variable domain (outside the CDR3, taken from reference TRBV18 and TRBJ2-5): NAGVMQNPRHLVRRRGQEARLRCSPMKGHSHVYWYRQLPEEGLKFMVYLQKENIIDESGMPKERFSAEFPKEGPSILRIQQVVRGDSAAYFCASSAQHQETQYFGPGTRLLVL.

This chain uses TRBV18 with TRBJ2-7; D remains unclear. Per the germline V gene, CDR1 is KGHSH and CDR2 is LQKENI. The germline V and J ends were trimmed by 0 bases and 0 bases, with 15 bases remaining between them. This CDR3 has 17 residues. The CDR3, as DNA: TGTGCCAGCTCACCACCTGTCAAGGGTGGGTACTCCTACGAGCAGTACTTC. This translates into CASSPPVKGGYSYEQYF.

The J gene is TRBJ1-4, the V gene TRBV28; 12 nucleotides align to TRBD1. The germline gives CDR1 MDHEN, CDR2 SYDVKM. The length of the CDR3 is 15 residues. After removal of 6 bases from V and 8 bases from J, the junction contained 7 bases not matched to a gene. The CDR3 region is CASRPRDRGLEKLFF. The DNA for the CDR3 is TGTGCCAGCAGACCTCGGGACAGGGGGCTAGAAAAACTGTTTTTT.

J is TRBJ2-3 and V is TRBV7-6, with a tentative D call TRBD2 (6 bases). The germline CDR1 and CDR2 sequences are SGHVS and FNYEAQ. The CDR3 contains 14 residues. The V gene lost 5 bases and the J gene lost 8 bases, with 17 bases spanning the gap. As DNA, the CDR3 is TGTGCCAGCAGCCTTTGGGGGGAGCGGAGTACGCAGTATTTT. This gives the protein CASSLWGERSTQYF.

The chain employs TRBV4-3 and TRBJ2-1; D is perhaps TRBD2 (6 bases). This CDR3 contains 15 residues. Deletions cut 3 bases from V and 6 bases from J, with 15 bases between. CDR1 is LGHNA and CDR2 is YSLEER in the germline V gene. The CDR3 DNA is TGCGCCAGCAGCCAGAATAGACTAGTAAGCAATGAGCAGTTCTTC. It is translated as CASSQNRLVSNEQFF.

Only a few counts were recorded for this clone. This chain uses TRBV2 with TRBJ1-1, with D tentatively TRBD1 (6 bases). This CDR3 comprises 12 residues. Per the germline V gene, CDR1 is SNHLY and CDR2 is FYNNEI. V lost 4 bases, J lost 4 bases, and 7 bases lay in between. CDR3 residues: CASSVQGTEAFF. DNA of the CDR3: TGTGCCAGCAGTGTACAGGGCACTGAAGCTTTCTTT.

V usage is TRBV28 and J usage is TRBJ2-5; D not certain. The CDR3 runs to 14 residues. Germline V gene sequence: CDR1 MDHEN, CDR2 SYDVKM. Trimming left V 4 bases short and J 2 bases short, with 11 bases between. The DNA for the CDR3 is TGTGCCAGCAGTTCCGGCGCGGTACAAGAGACCCAGTACTTC. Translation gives CASSSGAVQETQYF.

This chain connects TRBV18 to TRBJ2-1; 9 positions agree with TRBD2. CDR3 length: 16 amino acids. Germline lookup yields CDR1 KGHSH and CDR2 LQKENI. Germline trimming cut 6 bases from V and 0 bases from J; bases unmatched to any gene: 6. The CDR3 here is CASSEREVFSYNEQFF. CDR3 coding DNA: TGTGCCAGCTCCGAGCGGGAGGTCTTCTCCTACAATGAGCAGTTCTTC.

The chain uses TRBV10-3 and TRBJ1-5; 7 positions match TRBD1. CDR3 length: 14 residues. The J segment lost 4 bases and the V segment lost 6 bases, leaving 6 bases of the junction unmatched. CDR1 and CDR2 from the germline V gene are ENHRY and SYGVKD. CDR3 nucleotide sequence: TGTGCCATCAGATCCGGGACAGCTAATCAGCCCCAGCATTTT. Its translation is CAIRSGTANQPQHF.

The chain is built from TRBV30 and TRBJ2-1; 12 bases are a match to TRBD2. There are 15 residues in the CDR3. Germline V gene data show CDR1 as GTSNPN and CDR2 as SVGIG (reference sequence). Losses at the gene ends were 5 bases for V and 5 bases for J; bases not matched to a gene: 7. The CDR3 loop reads CAWESLAGGNNEQFF. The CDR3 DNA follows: TGTGCCTGGGAAAGTCTAGCGGGGGGGAACAATGAGCAGTTCTTC.